These 2 T cell receptor beta chains originate from one sample sequenced in a study of cytomegalovirus exposure and HLA in healthy donors. With 60 Vbeta and 13 Jbeta primers, the PCR was carried out. The repertoire was sequenced with immunoSEQ multiplex PCR; TCRdb's copy has only in-frame clones and lacks some. Among about 190,000 clones listed, roughly 80% were seen once. Input material: PBMCs. The source of these receptors is a woman aged 25 to 39 in good health and CMV-seropositive.

The chain uses TRBV7-2 and TRBJ2-7, with D perhaps matching TRBD2 (5 bases). Trimming took off 3 bases at V and 9 bases at J, with 12 bases between the two ends. Germline CDR1 reads SGHTA; CDR2 reads FQGNSA. The length of the CDR3 is 12 residues. The CDR3, as DNA: TGTGCCAGCAGCTTGAGGGAGCCGGGGCAGTACTTC. It specifies CASSLREPGQYF.

The chain couples TRBV18 to TRBJ2-2; TRBD2 matches at 11 bases. There are 17 residues in the CDR3. CDR1 and CDR2 from the germline V gene are KGHSH and LQKENI. V shed 5 bases, J shed 6 bases, and the junction held 11 bases outside the gene matches. The CDR3 nucleotides are TGTGCCAGCTCATTTTATAGCGGGAGGGCCGGGGCCGGGGAGCTGTTTTTT. This sequence encodes CASSFYSGRAGAGELFF.